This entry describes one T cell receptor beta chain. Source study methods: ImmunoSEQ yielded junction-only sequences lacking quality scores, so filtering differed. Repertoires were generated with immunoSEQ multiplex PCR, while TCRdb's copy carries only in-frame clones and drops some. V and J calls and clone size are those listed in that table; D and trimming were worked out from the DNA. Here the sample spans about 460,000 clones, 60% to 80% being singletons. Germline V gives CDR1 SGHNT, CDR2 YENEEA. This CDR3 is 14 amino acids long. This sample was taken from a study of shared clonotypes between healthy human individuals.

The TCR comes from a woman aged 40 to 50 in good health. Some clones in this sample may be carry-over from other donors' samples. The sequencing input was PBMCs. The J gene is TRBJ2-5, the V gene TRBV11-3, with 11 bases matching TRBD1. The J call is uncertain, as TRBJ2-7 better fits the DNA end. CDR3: CASSPGTGGYEQYF. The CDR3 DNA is TGTGCCAGCAGCCCCGGGACAGGGGGCTACGAGCAGTACTTC.